The clone carrying this TCR beta chain was seen at least ten times. V gave up 3 bases and J gave up 4 bases, with 12 bases separating them. The CDR3 extends over 15 amino acids. Germline V gene lookup returns CDR1 SGHNT and CDR2 YENEEA. The data are from a study of T cells in Graves' hyperthyroidism and ophthalmopathy. Amplified TCR beta CDR3 regions derived from RNA transcripts. The TCR CDR3 was amplified in a first-round RT-PCR using the HTBI primer set. Via MiXCR, TCRdb re-called the multiplex PCR reads, giving one row per CDR3 protein. The sample includes about 570,000 distinct CDR3 sequences, 35% to 55% of them seen just once.

Specimen: peripheral blood or thyroid tissue (not recorded which). The TCR comes from an adult woman with Graves' disease, either hyperthyroidism or ophthalmopathy (not recorded which). The chain joins TRBV11-3 to TRBJ2-2; D might be TRBD2 (5 bases). The CDR3 region is CASSLIRGPTGELFF. CDR3 DNA sequence: TGTGCCAGCAGCTTGATACGGGGTCCCACCGGGGAGCTGTTTTTT. The whole variable domain, remainder taken from reference TRBV11-3 and TRBJ2-2, is EAGVVQSPRYKIIEKKQPVAFWCNPISGHNTLYWYLQNLGQGPELLIRYENEEAVDDSQLPKDRFSAERLKGVDSTLKIQPAELGDSAVYLCASSLIRGPTGELFFGEGSRLTVL.